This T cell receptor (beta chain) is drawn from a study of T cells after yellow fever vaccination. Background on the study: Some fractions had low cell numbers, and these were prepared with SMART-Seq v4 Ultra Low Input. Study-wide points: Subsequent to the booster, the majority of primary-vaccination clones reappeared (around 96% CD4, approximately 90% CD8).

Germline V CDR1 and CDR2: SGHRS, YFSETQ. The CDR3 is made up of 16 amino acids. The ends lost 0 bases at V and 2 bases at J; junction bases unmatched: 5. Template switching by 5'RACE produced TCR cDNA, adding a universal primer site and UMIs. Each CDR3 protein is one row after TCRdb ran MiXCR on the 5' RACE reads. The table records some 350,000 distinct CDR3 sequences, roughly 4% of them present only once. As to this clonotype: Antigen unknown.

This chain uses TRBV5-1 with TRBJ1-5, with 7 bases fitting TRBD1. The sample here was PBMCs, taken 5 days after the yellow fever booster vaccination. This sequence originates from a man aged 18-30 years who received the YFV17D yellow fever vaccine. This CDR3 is CASSLDRGVRNQPQHF. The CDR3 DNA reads TGCGCCAGCAGCTTGGACAGGGGTGTTCGCAATCAGCCCCAGCATTTT.